These 9 T cell receptor beta chains share one sample of origin, sequenced in a study of CD8+ T cells in alopecia areata. The treatment: oral pan-JAK inhibitor, 5-10 mg twice daily. As the sequencing template, cDNA was produced by extracting RNA and reverse transcribing it. TCRdb's copy holds only in-frame clones and misses some; the assay was immunoSEQ multiplex PCR. In the table there are under 200,000 clones, 55% to 75% of which are singletons. Sequenced here: CD4+ T cells sorted from blood, sampled at week 24, from a patient treated with tofacitinib. These receptors were taken from a human donor with alopecia areata.

The CDR3 bases are TGTGCCAGCAGCCCCAGCGGGACGGAGCAGTTCTTC. Protein sequence: CASSPSGTEQFF. The chain employs TRBV27 and TRBJ2-1, with 7 bases lining up with TRBD2. The CDR3 consists of 12 residues. Germline CDR1 is MNHEY and CDR2 is SMNVEV (reference sequence). The trim removed 6 bases at V and 10 bases at J, leaving 6 bases unmatched.

The genes are TRBV2 and TRBJ2-5, with 10 nucleotides matching TRBD2. V was pared by 4 bases and J by 10 bases, with 12 bases of the junction left unmatched. The CDR3 extends over 15 amino acids. Per the germline V gene, CDR1 is SNHLY and CDR2 is FYNNEI. This chain's CDR3 is CASSASGGERVSQYF. Here the CDR3 DNA reads TGTGCCAGCAGTGCTAGCGGGGGCGAGAGAGTTAGCCAGTACTTC.

V and J are TRBV5-1 and TRBJ1-2; 9 positions match TRBD1. This CDR3 is 14 amino acids long. From germline, CDR1 is SGHRS and CDR2 YFSETQ. V lost 4 bases, J lost 6 bases, and 7 bases stayed unmatched. The CDR3 spells CASSPTGTGNGYTF. CDR3 nucleotides: TGCGCCAGCAGCCCCACCGGGACAGGGAATGGCTACACCTTC.

Concerning this clone itself: Distinct nucleotide sequences in the sample also encode this CDR3. The chain joins TRBV20-1 to TRBJ2-5; D is perhaps TRBD1 (6 bases). The CDR3 loop spans 11 amino acids. CDR1 and CDR2 (germline): DFQATT, SNEGSKA (reference sequence). Trimming pared 6 bases from V and 3 bases from J, leaving 8 bases between. DNA of the CDR3: TGCAGTGCGTCAGGGGAAGAGACCCAGTACTTC. Its protein is CSASGEETQYF.

The chain has TRBV30 and TRBJ2-1; 10 nucleotides align to TRBD1. V shed 0 bases and J 2 bases; nucleotides not matched to a gene: 7. In germline, CDR1 is GTSNPN, CDR2 SVGIG (reference sequence). This CDR3 is built from 17 residues. The CDR3 reads CAWSVSPGQGTYNEQFF. CDR3 nucleotides: TGTGCCTGGAGTGTATCCCCGGGACAGGGGACCTACAATGAGCAGTTCTTC. The variable domain in full, completed from reference TRBV30 and TRBJ2-1, reads SQTIHQWPATLVQPVGSPLSLECTVEGTSNPNLYWYRQAAGRGLQLLFYSVGIGQISSEVPQNLSASRPQDRQFILSSKKLLLSDSGFYLCAWSVSPGQGTYNEQFFGPGTRLTVL.

This clone showed up just a few times. The chain carries TRBV29-1 and TRBJ2-2; tentative D call: TRBD1 (5 bases). There are 13 residues in the CDR3. Looked up from germline, CDR1 is SQVTM and CDR2 is ANQGSEA. With 5 bases removed from V and 0 bases from J, the gap between germline ends came to 7 bases. The CDR3 sequence: CSVQGPNTGELFF. The CDR3 region has the DNA TGCAGCGTTCAGGGCCCGAACACCGGGGAGCTGTTTTTT.

The chain combines TRBV4-1 with TRBJ2-3; 10 positions match TRBD2. The V and J ends lost 4 bases and 0 bases, in that order; junction bases with no gene match: 4. Germline CDR1 and CDR2: MGHRA and YSYEKL. The CDR3 length is 16 residues. The CDR3 region has the DNA TGCGCCAGCAGCCGGGAGGGACTAGCGAGCACAGATACGCAGTATTTT. Translating gives CASSREGLASTDTQYF.

This clone was counted only a few times. The chain employs TRBV20-1 and TRBJ2-5; D not certain. V was pared by 5 bases and J by 7 bases, with 11 bases between. Germline assignment: CDR1 DFQATT and CDR2 SNEGSKA (reference sequence). The CDR3 consists of 11 residues. The CDR3 DNA reads TGCAGTGCTCAGATGCCCGGGACCCAGTACTTC. It encodes CSAQMPGTQYF.

The chain employs TRBV11-2 and TRBJ2-7; 12 positions match TRBD2. V trimming: 6 bases; J trimming: 2 bases; junction bases outside the gene matches: 5. The CDR3 covers 15 residues. The germline V gene encodes CDR1 SGHAT and CDR2 FQNNGV. The CDR3 is CASRLTSGRPYEQYF. DNA of the CDR3: TGTGCCAGCAGGTTGACTAGCGGGAGACCCTACGAGCAGTACTTC. Together with reference TRBV11-2 and TRBJ2-7, the CDR3 gives the full variable domain: EAGVAQSPRYKIIEKRQSVAFWCNPISGHATLYWYQQILGQGPKLLIQFQNNGVVDDSQLPKDRFSAERLKGVDSTLKIQPAKLEDSAVYLCASRLTSGRPYEQYFGPGTRLTVT.